What follows are 17 T cell receptor beta chains derived from one specimen sequenced in a study of cytomegalovirus exposure and HLA in healthy donors. A multiplex PCR was run with 60 Vbeta primers and 13 Jbeta primers. Clones were sequenced by immunoSEQ multiplex PCR, and TCRdb holds only the in-frame ones, with some missing. Of approximately 100,000 clones in the sample, about 76% were seen once. Sequenced input: PBMCs. Receptors were obtained from a woman aged 45-65 years in good health and CMV-seropositive.

The CDR3 DNA is TGTGCCAGCAGTTACCGAAATATAGCAAGGGGTGGCTACACCTTC. As protein: CASSYRNIARGGYTF. This chain links TRBV6-5 with TRBJ1-2; D may be TRBD1 (5 bases). CDR1 MNHEY and CDR2 SVGAGI come from the germline V gene. V lost 2 bases to trimming and J lost 7 bases, with 17 bases between them. The CDR3 contains 15 residues.

The V call is TRBV5-1, the J call TRBJ2-3, with unresolved D. Germline values: CDR1 SGHRS, CDR2 YFSETQ. V was clipped by 4 bases and J by 4 bases, with 10 bases between them. This CDR3 comprises 13 residues. CDR3 coding DNA: TGCGCCAGCAGCGCGGTGGTGGCAGATACGCAGTATTTT. It yields the protein CASSAVVADTQYF.

The rearrangement joins TRBV28 to TRBJ1-1; unclear D gene. The CDR3 extends over 16 amino acids. Looked up from germline, CDR1 is MDHEN and CDR2 is SYDVKM. V dropped 6 bases and J dropped 0 bases, with 17 bases sitting between them. CDR3 sequence: CASSPPPYEMNTEAFF. CDR3 sequence (DNA): TGTGCCAGCAGCCCACCACCGTACGAGATGAACACTGAAGCTTTCTTT.

This chain uses TRBV10-1 with TRBJ1-5, with 7 bases lining up with TRBD1. CDR1 and CDR2 from the germline V gene are WNHNN and SYGVQD (reference sequence). The CDR3 length is 19 residues. The junction had 13 bases not matched to a gene; V was cut back by 2 bases and J by 0 bases. In nucleotides, the CDR3 is TGCGCCAGCAGTGAGCTCCCCGGGACAGATTTCAATAGCAATCAGCCCCAGCATTTT. Translated, it gives CASSELPGTDFNSNQPQHF.

This clone was observed a single time. This sequence joins TRBV7-2 and TRBJ1-4; D is undetermined. This CDR3 is built from 14 residues. Looked up from germline, CDR1 is SGHTA and CDR2 is FQGNSA. The germline V and J ends were trimmed by 2 bases and 5 bases, with 9 bases remaining between them. DNA of the CDR3: TGTGCCAGCAGCTTAAGACGGAGAAATGAAAAACTGTTTTTT. Translated, it gives CASSLRRRNEKLFF.

This clone occurred once. The chain employs TRBV5-1 and TRBJ1-6; TRBD1 is a possible D gene (5 bases). This CDR3 is built from 15 residues. Trimming removed 4 bases from V and 9 bases from J, with 17 bases in between. From germline, CDR1 is SGHRS and CDR2 YFSETQ. This CDR3 reads CASSEDVGGGSPLHF. CDR3 DNA: TGCGCCAGCAGCGAGGACGTCGGCGGGGGTTCACCCCTCCACTTT.

The gene calls are TRBV5-5 and TRBJ2-5; possible D gene TRBD2, 6 bases. The V gene lost 4 bases and the J gene lost 4 bases, with 14 bases spanning the gap. The CDR3 extends over 14 amino acids. Germline V gives CDR1 SGHKS, CDR2 YYEKEE (reference sequence). This CDR3 is CASSPLGGAETQYF. Here the CDR3 DNA reads TGTGCCAGCAGCCCCTTGGGAGGTGCAGAGACCCAGTACTTC.

The V and J genes are TRBV6-5 and TRBJ2-7, with a tentative D call TRBD1 (6 bases). The V end lost 4 bases, the J end lost 0 bases, and 10 bases lay between the germline ends. The V gene's germline CDR1 is MNHEY and CDR2 SVGAGI. The CDR3 runs to 14 residues. The DNA for the CDR3 is TGTGCCAGCAGTTGGGACATTTCCTCCTACGAGCAGTACTTC. This encodes CASSWDISSYEQYF.

The chain combines TRBV18 with TRBJ1-1; no firm D call. The CDR3 loop spans 15 amino acids. Looked up from germline, CDR1 is KGHSH and CDR2 is LQKENI. Trimming took 2 bases from V and 3 from J, leaving 13 bases between them. CDR3 nucleotides: TGTGCCAGCTCACCAAAGGTGGGAGCGGACACTGAAGCTTTCTTT. Protein sequence: CASSPKVGADTEAFF.

The gene calls are TRBV7-9 and TRBJ1-1; possibly TRBD1 for D (5 bases). V lost 1 base to trimming and J lost 2 bases, with 8 bases between them. In germline, CDR1 is SEHNR, CDR2 FQNEAQ (reference sequence). The CDR3 has 14 amino acids. DNA for the CDR3: TGTGCCAGCAGCTTAGGGGGGGGTAACACTGAAGCTTTCTTT. Its protein is CASSLGGGNTEAFF.

The rearrangement links TRBV18 to TRBJ1-3; D is unclear. Per the germline V gene, CDR1 is KGHSH and CDR2 is LQKENI. V lost 0 bases to trimming and J lost 3 bases, with 12 bases between them. The length of the CDR3 is 16 residues. The CDR3 DNA reads as TGTGCCAGCTCACCACCCCGGGGTGAGATTGGAAACACCATATATTTT. It encodes CASSPPRGEIGNTIYF.

This sequence joins TRBV28 and TRBJ2-1, with 10 bases that match TRBD1. The CDR3 loop spans 17 amino acids. V shed 5 bases, J shed 2 bases, and the junction held 9 bases outside the gene matches. Per the germline V gene, CDR1 is MDHEN and CDR2 is SYDVKM. CDR3 sequence (DNA): TGTGCCAGCAGTCACCAGGACAGGGGGTTAACCTACAATGAGCAGTTCTTC. Translation gives CASSHQDRGLTYNEQFF.

This chain uses TRBV7-9 with TRBJ1-5; no clear D. Germline V gives CDR1 SEHNR, CDR2 FQNEAQ (reference sequence). The CDR3 loop spans 15 amino acids. V lost 2 bases and J 7 bases, leaving 15 bases between the germline ends. The CDR3 region is CASSLSVGPKQPQHF. DNA of the CDR3: TGTGCCAGCAGCTTATCGGTGGGCCCTAAGCAGCCCCAGCATTTT.

This clone was found a few times. This chain joins TRBV13 and TRBJ2-6; D unresolved. Per germline, CDR1 PRHDT and CDR2 FYEKMQ (reference sequence). The V end lost 3 bases, the J end lost 2 bases, and 2 bases lay between the germline ends. This CDR3 is built from 13 residues. The CDR3 DNA sequence: TGTGCCAGCAGCTTTACTGGGGCCAACGTCCTGACTTTC. It translates to CASSFTGANVLTF.

This clone was found a few times. The V gene is TRBV10-3, the J gene TRBJ2-5; 7 nucleotides agree with TRBD1. Germline loops: CDR1 ENHRY, CDR2 SYGVKD. The CDR3 is 14 residues long. After removal of 6 bases from V and 2 bases from J, the junction contained 6 bases not matched to a gene. Here the CDR3 DNA reads TGTGCCATCAGCGAAGGACAGGAGCAAGAGACCCAGTACTTC. Amino acids: CAISEGQEQETQYF.

The table lists this clone with a count of one. This chain joins TRBV29-1 and TRBJ2-2; TRBD1 agrees at 7 bases. V shed 6 bases and J 0 bases; nucleotides not matched to a gene: 4. This CDR3 is built from 14 residues. Germline V gene data show CDR1 as SQVTM and CDR2 as ANQGSEA. DNA for the CDR3: TGCAGCGTCCGACAGGGAGCGAACACCGGGGAGCTGTTTTTT. Translation gives CSVRQGANTGELFF.

The V gene is TRBV10-2, the J gene TRBJ1-3; D is perhaps TRBD1 (6 bases). The CDR3 is 14 amino acids. CDR1 is WSHSY, CDR2 SAAADI, per germline. The germline V and J ends were trimmed by 8 bases and 2 bases, with 13 bases remaining between them. CDR3 region: CASSEKGAGNTIYF. The CDR3 nucleotides read TGCGCCAGCTCCGAGAAGGGGGCTGGAAACACCATATATTTT.